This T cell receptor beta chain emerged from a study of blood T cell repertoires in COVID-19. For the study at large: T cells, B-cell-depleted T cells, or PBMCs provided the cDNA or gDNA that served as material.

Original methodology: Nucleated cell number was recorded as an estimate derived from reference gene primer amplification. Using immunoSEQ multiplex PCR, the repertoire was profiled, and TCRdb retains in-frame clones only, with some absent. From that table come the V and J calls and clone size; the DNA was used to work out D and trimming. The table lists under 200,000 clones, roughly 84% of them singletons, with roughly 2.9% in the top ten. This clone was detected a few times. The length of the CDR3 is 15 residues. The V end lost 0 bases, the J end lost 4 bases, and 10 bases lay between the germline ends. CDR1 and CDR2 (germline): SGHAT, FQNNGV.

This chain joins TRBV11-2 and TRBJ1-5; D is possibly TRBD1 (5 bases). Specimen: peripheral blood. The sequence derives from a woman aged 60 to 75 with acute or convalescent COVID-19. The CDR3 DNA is TGTGCCAGCAGCTTAGATGCAGGGTGGAATCAGCCCCAGCATTTT. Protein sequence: CASSLDAGWNQPQHF.